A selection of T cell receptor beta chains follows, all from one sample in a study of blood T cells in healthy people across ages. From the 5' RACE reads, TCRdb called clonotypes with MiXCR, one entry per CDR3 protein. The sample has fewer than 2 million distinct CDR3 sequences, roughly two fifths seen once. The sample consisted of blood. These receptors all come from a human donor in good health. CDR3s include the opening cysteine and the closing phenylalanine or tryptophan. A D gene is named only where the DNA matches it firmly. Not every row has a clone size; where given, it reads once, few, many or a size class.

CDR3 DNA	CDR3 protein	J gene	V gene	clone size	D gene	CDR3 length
TGCGCCAGCAGCCAAACAAGGCGGAGGGGGGGCTACACCTTC	CASSQTRRRGGYTF	TRBJ1-2	TRBV4-1	.	.	14
TGCAGTGCTACCCCGGGCGCCCCTAACTATGGCTACACCTTC	CSATPGAPNYGYTF	TRBJ1-2	TRBV20-1	few	.	14
TGCAGTGCTAGAAAGTATGTCGGGCCCGATGGCTACACCTTC	CSARKYVGPDGYTF	TRBJ1-2	TRBV20-1	.	.	14
TGTGCCAGCAGCCCCCGACAGGGGCTTTCCTACGAGCAGTACTTC	CASSPRQGLSYEQYF	TRBJ2-7	TRBV7-8	many	TRBD1	15
TGTGCCAGCACCTGGGACAGAAACCATGGCTACACCTTC	CASTWDRNHGYTF	TRBJ1-2	TRBV12-3/TRBV12-4	few	TRBD1	13
TGTGCCACCAGTGATTCAGACAGGGGGTCCGCTGGGGAGCTGTTTTTT	CATSDSDRGSAGELFF	TRBJ2-2	TRBV24-1	.	TRBD1	16
TGTGCCAGCAGCGTAGGGAGGGTTGTAACTGAAGCTTTCTTT	CASSVGRVVTEAFF	TRBJ1-1	TRBV9	.	.	14
TGTGCCAGCAGCTCACACCAGGAGAGCACTGAAGCTTTCTTT	CASSSHQESTEAFF	TRBJ1-1	TRBV7-9	.	.	14
TGTGCCAGCAGCGTAGGAGGCAGGGACACTGAAGCTTTCTTT	CASSVGGRDTEAFF	TRBJ1-1	TRBV9	few	.	14
TGCAGTGCTAGAGCGGGGGGGCTAGATGAGCAGTTCTTC	CSARAGGLDEQFF	TRBJ2-1	TRBV20-1	many	TRBD2	13
TGCAGTGCTAGAGATGGGGGGGCGAACACCATATATTTT	CSARDGGANTIYF	TRBJ1-3	TRBV20-1	once	.	13
TGCGCCAGCAGCTTGGCTCTGGGACAGGGGTTTGGCTACACCTTC	CASSLALGQGFGYTF	TRBJ1-2	TRBV5-1	.	TRBD1	15
TGTGCCAGCAGTGGACTAGCGGGGGCCGGGGAGCTGTTTTTT	CASSGLAGAGELFF	TRBJ2-2	TRBV12-3/TRBV12-4	.	TRBD2	14
TGTGCCAGCAGCGAGAATTTACTAGCAACAGATACGCAGTATTTT	CASSENLLATDTQYF	TRBJ2-3	TRBV12-3/TRBV12-4	.	.	15
TGTGCCAGCAGCTTAGCAGACAGGGGGCGGAATGGCTACACCTTC	CASSLADRGRNGYTF	TRBJ1-2	TRBV7-9	few	TRBD1	15
TGTGCCAGCAGTCCGTTGCCCGGACAGTTAAATGAGCGGTTCTTC	CASSPLPGQLNERFF	TRBJ2-1	TRBV27	.	.	15
TGCAGTGCTAGAGATCCCAGCGGGGGGAGTGGAGATACGCAGTATTTT	CSARDPSGGSGDTQYF	TRBJ2-3	TRBV20-1	few	TRBD2	16
TGCAGCGTTGAATCTTTTTCCGCGGGAGATACGCAGTATTTT	CSVESFSAGDTQYF	TRBJ2-3	TRBV29-1	.	.	14
TGTGCCAGCAGTGATGACCAGGGGTTCCAAGAGACCCAGTACTTC	CASSDDQGFQETQYF	TRBJ2-5	TRBV12-3/TRBV12-4	.	.	15
TGTGCCAGCATTGGGCCCAGCTACGAGCAGTACTTC	CASIGPSYEQYF	TRBJ2-7	TRBV6-5	few	.	12
TGTGCCAGCAGCCAAGAAGGGTTCAGCTACGAGCAGTACTTC	CASSQEGFSYEQYF	TRBJ2-7	TRBV3-1	.	.	14
TGTGCCAGCAGCTCATCCATGACAGGGGGCACTGAAGCTTTCTTT	CASSSSMTGGTEAFF	TRBJ1-1	TRBV7-2	.	TRBD1	15
TGCAGTGCTAGAGATTGGGAGCGGACAGGGGCCCACGAGCAGTACTTC	CSARDWERTGAHEQYF	TRBJ2-7	TRBV20-1	.	TRBD1	16
TGTGCCAGCAGCTTAGAACAGGCGGAAAAACTGTTTTTT	CASSLEQAEKLFF	TRBJ1-4	TRBV7-9	many	.	13
TGTGCCACCAGTGCGGCCAGGGGGACGTGGGATACGCAGTATTTT	CATSAARGTWDTQYF	TRBJ2-3	TRBV24-1	.	TRBD1	15
TGCAGTGCCCTCCCGGGCTGGGGCACTGAAGCTTTCTTT	CSALPGWGTEAFF	TRBJ1-1	TRBV20-1	many	.	13
TGCAGTGCACCTCAGGGGTCCTCTGGAAACACCATATATTTT	CSAPQGSSGNTIYF	TRBJ1-3	TRBV20-1	.	.	14
TGCAGTGCTGTCAGGGGATTGAACACTGAAGCTTTCTTT	CSAVRGLNTEAFF	TRBJ1-1	TRBV20-1	.	.	13
TGTGCCAGCAGCCCCCGGGGGGGGGCGGACTATGGCTACACCTTC	CASSPRGGADYGYTF	TRBJ1-2	TRBV9	few	.	15
TGTGCCAGCAGTGTAACTAGCGGGGGCTCCTACAATGAGCAGTTCTTC	CASSVTSGGSYNEQFF	TRBJ2-1	TRBV6-5	.	TRBD2	16
TGTGCCAGCAGTTTAGGGGCCTCAACTAATGAAAAACTGTTTTTT	CASSLGASTNEKLFF	TRBJ1-4	TRBV28	once	.	15
TGTGCCAGCAGAAGACCGGGACACTACGAGCAGTACTTC	CASRRPGHYEQYF	TRBJ2-7	TRBV28	.	.	13
TGTGCCAGCAGCTTAATGCAGGGGAGTGAGCAGTTCTTC	CASSLMQGSEQFF	TRBJ2-1	TRBV7-3	few	.	13
TGCAGTGCTAGGTATCAAGCGGGGGGAGGGGATGAGCAGTTCTTC	CSARYQAGGGDEQFF	TRBJ2-1	TRBV20-1	.	TRBD2	15
TGTGCCAGCAGCTTAGTGGGGGCTAAGAAGAATGAAAAACTGTTTTTT	CASSLVGAKKNEKLFF	TRBJ1-4	TRBV11-2	few	.	16
TGTGCCAGCAGGAGCGACGGGGAGAAAAGATCACCCCTCCACTTT	CASRSDGEKRSPLHF	TRBJ1-6	TRBV6-1	.	.	15
TGCAGCGTCCGACAGGGGAAAACTGAAGCTTTCTTT	CSVRQGKTEAFF	TRBJ1-1	TRBV29-1	.	TRBD1	12
TGCAGTGCTACTGGGACAGGGAGGAGTGGCTACACCTTC	CSATGTGRSGYTF	TRBJ1-2	TRBV20-1	.	TRBD1	13
TGTGCCAGCAGCTTGGTCTTATTTGAAAAACGGTTTTTT	CASSLVLFEKRFF	TRBJ1-4	TRBV5-5	.	.	13
TGTGCCAGCAGCGATGGGACAGGGGGTATAGATACGCAGTATTTT	CASSDGTGGIDTQYF	TRBJ2-3	TRBV14	.	TRBD1	15
TGCGCCAGCAGCCCACTAGGAACCTCCCTCGAGCAGTTCTTC	CASSPLGTSLEQFF	TRBJ2-1	TRBV4-1	.	.	14
TGCGCCAGCAGCCAACCGACAGGGAACTATGGCTACACCTTC	CASSQPTGNYGYTF	TRBJ1-2	TRBV5-1	few	TRBD1	14